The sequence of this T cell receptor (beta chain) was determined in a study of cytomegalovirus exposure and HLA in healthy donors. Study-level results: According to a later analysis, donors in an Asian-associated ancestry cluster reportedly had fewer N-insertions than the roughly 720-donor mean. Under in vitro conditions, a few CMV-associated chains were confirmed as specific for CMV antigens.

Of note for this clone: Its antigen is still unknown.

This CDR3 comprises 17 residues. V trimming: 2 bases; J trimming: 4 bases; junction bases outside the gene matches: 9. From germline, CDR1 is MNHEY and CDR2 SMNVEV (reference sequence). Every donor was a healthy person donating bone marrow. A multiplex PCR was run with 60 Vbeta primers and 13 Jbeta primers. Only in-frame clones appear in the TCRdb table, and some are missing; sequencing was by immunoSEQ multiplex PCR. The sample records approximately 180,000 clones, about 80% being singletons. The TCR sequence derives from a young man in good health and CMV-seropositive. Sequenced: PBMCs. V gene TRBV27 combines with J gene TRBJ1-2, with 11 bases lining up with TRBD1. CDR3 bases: TGTGCCAGCAGTTTAATTGGGAGGACAGGGGGCGCCTATGGCTACACCTTC. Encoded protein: CASSLIGRTGGAYGYTF.